The rows below give T cell receptor beta chains drawn from one sample of a study of regulatory T cells in long-lasting Graves disease. One entry per CDR3 protein, called by TCRdb with MiXCR from the multiplex PCR reads. Of more than 300,000 distinct CDR3 sequences listed, around 16% were seen once; the top ten hold 22%. Source: peripheral blood mononuclear cells (PBMCs), taken at new diagnosis, from a patient treated with antithyroid drugs. These receptor sequences come from a female donor with Graves disease. The CDR3 runs from the conserved cysteine through the conserved F or W. D genes are given only for firm matches. Some rows have no size entry. The others give once, few or many, or a class for an expanded clone.

v_call: TRBV7-9; clone_size: few; j_call: TRBJ1-3; d_call: NA; cdr3_aa: CASSSLIQGLAGNTIYF; cdr3_nt: TGTGCCAGCAGCTCCCTGATTCAGGGTTTGGCTGGAAACACCATATATTTT
v_call: TRBV15; clone_size: few; j_call: TRBJ2-1; d_call: NA; cdr3_aa: CATSPPYSKGSEQFF; cdr3_nt: TGTGCCACCAGCCCCCCTTATTCTAAAGGAAGTGAGCAGTTCTTC
v_call: TRBV6-1; clone_size: few; j_call: TRBJ2-7; d_call: TRBD1; cdr3_aa: CASGDRVYEQYF; cdr3_nt: TGTGCCAGCGGGGACAGGGTCTACGAGCAGTACTTC
v_call: TRBV6-5; clone_size: few; j_call: TRBJ2-5; d_call: TRBD2; cdr3_aa: CASSYDTSGVGETQYF; cdr3_nt: TGTGCCAGCAGTTACGATACTAGCGGGGTTGGAGAGACCCAGTACTTC
v_call: TRBV2; clone_size: many; j_call: TRBJ2-2; d_call: NA; cdr3_aa: CASSAQGTGELFF; cdr3_nt: TGTGCCAGCAGCGCTCAGGGTACCGGGGAGCTGTTTTTT
v_call: TRBV27; clone_size: many; j_call: TRBJ2-2; d_call: NA; cdr3_aa: CASSPRVGTGELFF; cdr3_nt: TGTGCCAGCAGTCCCAGGGTGGGCACCGGGGAGCTGTTTTTT
v_call: TRBV27; clone_size: many; j_call: TRBJ2-3; d_call: TRBD2; cdr3_aa: CASRGLAGVKGTDTQYF; cdr3_nt: TGTGCCAGCCGGGGACTAGCGGGAGTTAAAGGTACAGATACGCAGTATTTT
v_call: TRBV3-1; clone_size: many; j_call: TRBJ2-2; d_call: NA; cdr3_aa: CASSQTGELFF; cdr3_nt: TGTGCCAGCAGCCAAACCGGGGAGCTGTTTTTT
v_call: TRBV5-1; clone_size: few; j_call: TRBJ2-5; d_call: NA; cdr3_aa: CASSLVRGASEETQYF; cdr3_nt: TGCGCCAGCAGCTTGGTTCGGGGTGCCAGCGAAGAGACCCAGTACTTC
v_call: TRBV7-9; clone_size: few; j_call: TRBJ2-1; d_call: NA; cdr3_aa: CASSSARYEQFF; cdr3_nt: TGTGCCAGCAGCTCCGCCCGGTATGAGCAGTTCTTC
v_call: TRBV28; clone_size: NA; j_call: TRBJ1-5; d_call: TRBD1; cdr3_aa: CASSSTGGDSNQPQHF; cdr3_nt: TGTGCCAGCAGTTCGACAGGGGGAGATAGCAATCAGCCCCAGCATTTT
v_call: TRBV19; clone_size: few; j_call: TRBJ2-2; d_call: NA; cdr3_aa: CASSTYLGRTGELFF; cdr3_nt: TGTGCCAGTAGTACCTACCTAGGGCGCACCGGGGAGCTGTTTTTT
v_call: TRBV5-5; clone_size: NA; j_call: TRBJ1-6; d_call: NA; cdr3_aa: CASSLAPGDGSPLHF; cdr3_nt: TGTGCCAGCAGCTTGGCGCCAGGGGATGGTTCACCCCTCCACTTT
v_call: TRBV6-5; clone_size: many; j_call: TRBJ1-1; d_call: NA; cdr3_aa: CASSYPKRGAQNTEAFF; cdr3_nt: TGTGCCAGCAGTTACCCCAAAAGGGGGGCGCAGAACACTGAAGCTTTCTTT